This TCR beta chain originates from a study of cytomegalovirus exposure and HLA in healthy donors (dated by TCRdb to about 2017). With regard to the full study: According to an earlier analysis of several hundred of the donors, roughly 180 million T cells yielded 117 million unique TCR beta sequences and approximately 300 Gb of sequence data. About 280 gigabases of sequencing data and around 80 million unique TCR sequences made up an early release that covered 500 to 700 HLA-typed donors. Of the approximately 400 genotyped donors, roughly 76% were placed in the genetic ancestry cluster associated with self-reported Caucasian donors. The aim of the study was to test whether cataloging public T cell receptors could identify signatures of past pathogen exposure. The T cell repertoires of 700 or so subjects were profiled by immunosequencing and related to cytomegalovirus serostatus. Besides the first cohort of roughly 700 subjects, a separate validation cohort made up of some 110 different subjects was used. High-throughput TCR immunosequencing, statistical association of individual TCRs with disease status, and machine learning were combined to predict cytomegalovirus infection status. A later analysis re-analyzed previously published TCR beta repertoires from several hundred donors and added high-resolution HLA genotyping to study TCR occurrence patterns. The later analysis used no new phenotypic data to find candidate immune exposures, relying instead on TCR beta sequences and their occurrence across donors. An earlier analysis of approximately 580 of the donors used high-throughput TCR beta sequencing to judge whether each TCR beta V gene segment behaved as functional or pseudogenic. Alongside the repertoire data, information on donor age, sex, ethnicity and CMV serostatus was compiled. In a later genetic analysis, genome-wide SNP genotypes for about 55% of the roughly 670 donors were used, and that subset was treated as a discovery cohort. All discovery cohort repertoires had been generated using a single sequencing platform. HLA typing covered class I and class II loci at four-digit resolution. The number of donors typed differed by locus, with roughly 620-630 for A, B, C, DRB1 and DQB1, roughly 520 for DQA1, 606 for DPA1, and around 430 for DPB1. Because of strong linkage in the cohort, roughly five DR-DQ haplotypes were treated as single units for association and clustering. Across around 400 genotyped donors of the cohort, an average of approximately 220,000 unique TCR beta nucleotide sequences per donor were sequenced, and around 19% of those sequences were non-productive.

Study-wide conclusions, independent of this receptor: In vitro tests confirmed that three of the cytomegalovirus-associated TCR beta chains recognize cytomegalovirus antigens. Assigning TCR associations to individual alleles was difficult when HLA alleles, especially DR and DQ, strongly co-occurred. Most CMV-associated TCR beta chains appeared to be HLA-restricted in a later analysis, and the HLA associations seemed to be driven largely by CMV exposure. Most TCR sequences were observed very rarely across donors, whereas some public TCRs were present in many individuals. A further reported finding was that TCR beta sequences accurately predicted the HLA-A and HLA-B alleles for most subjects in the first cohort. The only immune exposure information available for the cohort was CMV serostatus. Because counts were too low, seventeen rarely observed V segments, including chromosome 9 orphons, were left out of the earlier analysis of a few hundred of the donors. The authors suggested that the approach could potentially be generalized to other disease states and immunological phenotypes. In the study, approximately 160 TCR beta chains were listed as associated with cytomegalovirus. An association between a missense DCLRE1C variant and V-gene and J-gene trimming of TCR beta chains was found in a later genetic analysis and replicated in an independent cohort. An earlier analysis of some 590 of the donors showed that most TCR beta V segments appeared in productive rearrangements either about 90% or about 30% of the time, which broadly matched IMGT annotations. Only TCR beta chains were sequenced in this cohort, and the absence of alpha or paired-chain data limited detectable features. According to a later genetic analysis, donors in an Asian-associated ancestry cluster had fewer N-insertions in productive TCRs than the approximately 630-donor mean. Cytomegalovirus status was reported to be diagnosed by the classifier with high specificity and sensitivity in both the original and validation cohorts. A cluster of highly shared sequence variants was judged likely to be a technical artifact of the sequencing pipeline. In a later analysis, the rate of TCR association differed among HLA loci, with DRB1 alleles having the most associated TCRs and HLA-C alleles having the fewest. A later analysis associated about 17,000 TCR beta sequences with specific HLA alleles at a false discovery rate of 0.05. In a later analysis, HLA-associated TCR beta chains were found to be more clonally expanded and to have lower generation probabilities than equally common non-associated chains. Linkage disequilibrium might explain the correlated functional status among segregating V segments, but an unknown experimental factor could not be ruled out. According to a later analysis, parvovirus B19, influenza, CMV and Epstein-Barr virus appeared linked to several top co-occurrence clusters. Because some donors lacked HLA typing at each locus, the association tests relied only on the typed subset. Some IMGT-functional V segments, including TRBV6-2 and TRBV6-3, could not be distinguished by the 87-base-pair reads and were therefore excluded. Sequencing depth was assumed to be roughly uniform across donors in the presence/absence analyses, though that assumption may not hold.

The cohort comprised 666 healthy bone marrow donors. Cohort members were all nominally healthy when sampled, although unrecorded immune exposures were likely present. The donor tested CMV seropositive, placing the donor among the 290 or so seropositive members of the cohort. A peripheral blood sample was provided by each donor, and peripheral blood mononuclear cells were used for TCR beta sequencing. Genomic DNA extraction from the blood cell samples was performed with the Qiagen DNeasy Blood Extraction Kit. The library was produced with the immunoSEQ multiplex PCR assay. For the multiplex PCR, a mixture combining 60 forward primers for TCR Vbeta segments and 13 reverse primers for TCR Jbeta segments was used. A multiplex PCR assay on genomic DNA amplified the CDR3 region of rearranged TCR beta genes. The amplified TCR beta libraries were sequenced on the Illumina HiSeq System as 87-base-pair reads. On the study's bioinformatics: A later analysis tallied around 87 million unique TCR beta chains across the 660 or so repertoires, and around 10 million of those chains were shared by two or more donors. Raw reads were error-corrected and collapsed into unique sequences by a nearest-neighbor algorithm in which closely related sequences were merged to remove PCR and sequencing errors. To assign V, D and J gene segments, CDR3 sequences were aligned to IMGT reference sequences. For a sequence to be retained, a match of at least six nucleotides was required to both a V gene segment and a J gene segment. Rearrangements were classified as productive when the CDR3 lacked stop codons and remained in frame with V and J, and all other rearrangements were classified as non-productive. Following IMGT convention, CDR3 was defined as the stretch from the second conserved V-encoded cysteine to the conserved J-encoded phenylalanine. In an earlier analysis of around 640 of the donors, sequences lacking an unambiguous match to a single V gene segment were excluded. In an earlier analysis of some 590 of the donors, a V segment was called functional when productive rearrangements were above 56.7%, and segregating when the standard deviation between donors exceeded 5%. A statistical classification framework was built to diagnose cytomegalovirus status from the catalog of TCR beta chain sequences. A later analysis assigned V and J genes by comparing TCR nucleotide sequences with IMGT/GENE-DB human TR gene sequences. A later analysis assigned CDR3 sequences and most-parsimonious VDJ recombination scenarios with the TCRdist pipeline. In a later analysis, each TCR beta chain was defined by its CDR3 amino acid sequence together with its V-gene family, and reads without a unique V-gene family were excluded. In a later analysis, 550 to 650 highly shared, low-generation-probability nucleotide sequences were removed to address suspected cross-contamination and a sequencing artifact. In a later analysis, a clonal expansion index was calculated for each public chain from normalized within-repertoire ranks of inferred template counts. In a later analysis, generation probabilities were computed using a VDJ recombination model fitted to out-of-frame rearrangements, and the results were checked against IGoR. In a later analysis, hypergeometric tests were used to score TCR-TCR, TCR-HLA and TCR-CMV co-occurrence, with a repertoire-size bias correction applied to TCR pairs. A later analysis estimated false discovery rates by permuting HLA or CMV assignments 20 times. In a later analysis, co-occurring TCRs were grouped using DBSCAN, and TCRdist sequence similarity was added for clustering within HLA-allele-positive subsets. Repertoires with fewer than 30,000 or more than 120,000 public chains, plus five repertoires with anomalous nucleotide sharing, were excluded from co-occurrence clustering. Drawn from immuneACCESS, this table holds only the in-frame rearrangements with V and J called that TCRdb kept. Clones are partly lost; checked studies trace under half to an unresolved V gene and leave the rest unexplained. V and J calls and clone size are given by that table; D and trimming were obtained from the DNA. Counted in this sample were about 210,000 clones; about four fifths of them appeared once. The top ten clones comprise roughly 10% of the sample.

The CDR3 runs 19 residues from the cysteine to the phenylalanine. The kept DNA is CDR3 alone, 57 bases in frame from the first base. CDR1 and CDR2 are drawn from the germline V gene (reference sequence): LNHNV, YYDKDF. After removal of 5 bases from V and 1 base from J, the junction retains 16 bases not matched to a gene. As for this clone: Its antigen specificity is not known. Base-call qualities are not available, and no considerably larger clone is one nucleotide away.

This TCR was sampled from a woman between 50 and 59 years old in good health and CMV-seropositive. This receptor chain uses TRBV15 and TRBJ2-3, with 9 bases aligning to TRBD1. The sample comprised PBMCs. The encoded CDR3 is CATSALLGQGVLGTDTQYF. The DNA sequence reads TGTGCCACCAGCGCCCTCCTGGGACAGGGAGTCCTGGGCACAGATACGCAGTATTTT.